This T cell receptor (beta chain) originates from a study of control samples from healthy donors and cancer patients (TCRdb year 2020). The V end loses 3 bases and the J end loses 5 bases, and a stretch of 17 bases separates them. From a lookup of the germline V gene (reference sequence), CDR1 and CDR2 are SGHNT and YYREEE. The CDR3 sequence holds 15 residues, the cysteine and phenylalanine included. The only DNA kept is the CDR3, 45 bases in frame from the first base. A remark on this clone: There is no known antigen for this receptor. Base qualities are not provided; no much larger clone lies one nucleotide away.

The protocol used for the library was the immunoSEQ multiplex PCR assay. TCRdb holds this immuneACCESS table with in-frame rearrangements only. Some clones are missing; in checked studies, unresolved V genes explain under half, and the rest has no known cause. A total of just over 150,000 clones appear in this sample, about 93% of them only once. Together, the top ten hold over 2% of the sample. The rearranged segments are TRBV5-4 and TRBJ1-1; a confident D gene designation cannot be given. This TCR was sampled from a man between 50 and 59 years old in good health. The sample comprised blood. CDR3 protein: CASSSGLSARTEAFF. The DNA sequence is given as TGTGCCAGCAGCTCTGGGCTTTCGGCGAGGACTGAAGCTTTCTTT.